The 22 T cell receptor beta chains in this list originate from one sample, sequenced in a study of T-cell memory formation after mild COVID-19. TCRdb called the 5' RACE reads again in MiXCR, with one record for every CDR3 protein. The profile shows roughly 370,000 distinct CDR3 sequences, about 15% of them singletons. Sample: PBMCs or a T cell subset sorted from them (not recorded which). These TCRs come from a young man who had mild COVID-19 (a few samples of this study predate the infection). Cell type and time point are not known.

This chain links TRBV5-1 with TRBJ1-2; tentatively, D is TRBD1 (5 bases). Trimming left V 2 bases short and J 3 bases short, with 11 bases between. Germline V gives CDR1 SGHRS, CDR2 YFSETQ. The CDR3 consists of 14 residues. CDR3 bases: TGCGCCAGCAGCTTCGAGGGGACCCACTATGGCTACACCTTC. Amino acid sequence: CASSFEGTHYGYTF.

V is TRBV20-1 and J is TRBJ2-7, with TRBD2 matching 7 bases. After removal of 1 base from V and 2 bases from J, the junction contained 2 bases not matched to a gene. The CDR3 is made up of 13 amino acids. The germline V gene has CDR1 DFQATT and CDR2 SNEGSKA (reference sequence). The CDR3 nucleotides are TGCAGTGCTAGAGTCGGGGGGACCTACGAGCAGTACGTC. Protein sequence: CSARVGGTYEQYV.

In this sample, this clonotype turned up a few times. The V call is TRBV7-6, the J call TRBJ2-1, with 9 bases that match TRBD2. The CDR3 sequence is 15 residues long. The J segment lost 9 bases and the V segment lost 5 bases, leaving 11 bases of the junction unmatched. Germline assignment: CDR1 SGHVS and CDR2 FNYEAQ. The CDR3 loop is CASSPISGGQGEQFF. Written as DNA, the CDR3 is TGTGCCAGCAGCCCGATTAGCGGGGGCCAGGGTGAGCAGTTCTTC.

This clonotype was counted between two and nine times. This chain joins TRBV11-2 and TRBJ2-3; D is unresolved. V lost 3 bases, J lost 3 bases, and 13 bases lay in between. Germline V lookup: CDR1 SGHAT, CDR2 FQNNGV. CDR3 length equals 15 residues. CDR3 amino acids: CASSFLSWRTDTQYF. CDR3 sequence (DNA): TGTGCCAGCAGCTTCCTATCCTGGCGTACAGATACGCAGTATTTT.

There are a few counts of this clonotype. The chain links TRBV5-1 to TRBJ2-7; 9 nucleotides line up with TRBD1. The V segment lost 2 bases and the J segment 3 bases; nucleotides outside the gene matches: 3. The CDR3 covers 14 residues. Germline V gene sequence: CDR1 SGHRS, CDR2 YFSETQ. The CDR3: CASSFGTGLYEQYF. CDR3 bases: TGCGCCAGCAGCTTCGGGACAGGGCTCTACGAGCAGTACTTC.

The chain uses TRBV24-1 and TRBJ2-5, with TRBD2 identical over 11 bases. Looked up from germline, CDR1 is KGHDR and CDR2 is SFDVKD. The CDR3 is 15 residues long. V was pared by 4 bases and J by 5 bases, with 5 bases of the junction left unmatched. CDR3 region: CATSDPTSGDETQYF. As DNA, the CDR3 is TGTGCCACCAGTGACCCGACTAGCGGGGATGAGACCCAGTACTTC.

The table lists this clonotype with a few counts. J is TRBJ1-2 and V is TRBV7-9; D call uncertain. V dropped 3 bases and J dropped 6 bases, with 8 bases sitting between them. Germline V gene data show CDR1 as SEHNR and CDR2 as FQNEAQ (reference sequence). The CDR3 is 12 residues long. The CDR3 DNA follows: TGTGCCAGCAGCTTGGGTTTCAATGGCTACACCTTC. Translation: CASSLGFNGYTF.

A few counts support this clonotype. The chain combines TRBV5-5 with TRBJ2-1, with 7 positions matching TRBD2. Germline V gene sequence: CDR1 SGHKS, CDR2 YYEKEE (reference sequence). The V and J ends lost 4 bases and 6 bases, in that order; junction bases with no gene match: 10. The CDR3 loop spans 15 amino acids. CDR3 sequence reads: CASSATSGAPNEQFF. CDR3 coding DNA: TGTGCCAGCAGCGCTACGAGCGGGGCTCCCAATGAGCAGTTCTTC. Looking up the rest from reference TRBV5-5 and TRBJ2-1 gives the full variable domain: DAGVTQSPTHLIKTRGQQVTLRCSPISGHKSVSWYQQVLGQGPQFIFQYYEKEERGRGNFPDRFSARQFPNYSSELNVNALLLGDSALYLCASSATSGAPNEQFFGPGTRLTVL.

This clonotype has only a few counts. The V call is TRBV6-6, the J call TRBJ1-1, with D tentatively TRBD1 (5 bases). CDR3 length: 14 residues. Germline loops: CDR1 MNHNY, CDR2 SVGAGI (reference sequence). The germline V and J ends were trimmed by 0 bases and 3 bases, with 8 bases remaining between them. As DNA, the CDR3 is TGTGCCAGCAGTTACTCGGGGGGGGACACTGAAGCTTTCTTT. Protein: CASSYSGGDTEAFF.

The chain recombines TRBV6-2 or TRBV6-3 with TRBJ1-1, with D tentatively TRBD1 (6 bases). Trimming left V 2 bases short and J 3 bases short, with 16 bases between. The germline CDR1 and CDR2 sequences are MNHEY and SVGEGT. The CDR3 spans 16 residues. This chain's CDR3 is CASSYGVTGRDTEAFF. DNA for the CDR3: TGTGCCAGCAGTTACGGGGTGACAGGCCGGGACACTGAAGCTTTCTTT.

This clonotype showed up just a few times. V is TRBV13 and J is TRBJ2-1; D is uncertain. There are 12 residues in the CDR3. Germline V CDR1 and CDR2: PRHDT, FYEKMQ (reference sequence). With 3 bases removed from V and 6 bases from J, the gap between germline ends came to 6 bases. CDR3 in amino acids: CASSFDVNEQFF. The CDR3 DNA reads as TGTGCCAGCAGCTTCGACGTCAATGAGCAGTTCTTC.

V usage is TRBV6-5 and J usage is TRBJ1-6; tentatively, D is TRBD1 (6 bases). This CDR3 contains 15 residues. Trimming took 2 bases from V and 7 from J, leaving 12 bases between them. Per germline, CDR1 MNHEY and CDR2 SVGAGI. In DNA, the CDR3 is TGTGCCAGCAGTTACGGGCTGGGGGCGAATTCACCCCTCCACTTT. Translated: CASSYGLGANSPLHF.

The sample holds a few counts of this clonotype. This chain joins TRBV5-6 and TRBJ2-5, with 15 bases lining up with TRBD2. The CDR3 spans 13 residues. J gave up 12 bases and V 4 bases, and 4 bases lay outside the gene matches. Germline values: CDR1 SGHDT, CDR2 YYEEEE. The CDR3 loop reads CASSRGLAGGKYF. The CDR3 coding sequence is TGTGCCAGCAGCCGTGGACTAGCGGGGGGGAAGTACTTC.

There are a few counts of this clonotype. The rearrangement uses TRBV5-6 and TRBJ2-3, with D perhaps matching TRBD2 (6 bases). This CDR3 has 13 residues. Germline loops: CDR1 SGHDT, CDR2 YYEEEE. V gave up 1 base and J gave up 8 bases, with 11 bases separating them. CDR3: CASSLNQRVTQYF. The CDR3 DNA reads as TGTGCCAGCAGCTTGAACCAGCGGGTTACGCAGTATTTT.

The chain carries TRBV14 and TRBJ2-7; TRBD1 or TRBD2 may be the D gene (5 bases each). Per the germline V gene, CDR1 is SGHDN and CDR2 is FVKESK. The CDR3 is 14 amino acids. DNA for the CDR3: TGTGCTACCTACCGGGACGGCAACTCCTACGAGCAGTACGTC. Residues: CATYRDGNSYEQYV.

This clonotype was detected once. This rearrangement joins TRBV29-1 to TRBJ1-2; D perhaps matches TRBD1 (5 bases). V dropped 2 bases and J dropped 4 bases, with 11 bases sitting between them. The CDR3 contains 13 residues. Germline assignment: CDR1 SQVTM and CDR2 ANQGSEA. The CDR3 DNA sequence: TGCAGCGTTGAACCGGGGGTCGCCTATGGCTACACCTTC. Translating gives CSVEPGVAYGYTF.

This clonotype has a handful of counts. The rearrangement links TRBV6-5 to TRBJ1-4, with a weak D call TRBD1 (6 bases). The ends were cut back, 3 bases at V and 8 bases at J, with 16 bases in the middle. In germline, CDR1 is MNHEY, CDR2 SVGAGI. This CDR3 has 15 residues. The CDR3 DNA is TGTGCCAGCAGTTATTCGGGGCAGGGGCCCGAAAAACTGTTTTTT. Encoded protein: CASSYSGQGPEKLFF.

The CDR3 nucleotides read TGCAGTGCTAGAAGGAGTTACGATACGCAGTATTTT. Amino acid sequence: CSARRSYDTQYF. V gene TRBV20-1 combines with J gene TRBJ2-3; D is undetermined. CDR3 length: 12 residues. V shed 2 bases and J shed 6 bases, with 9 bases lying between them. Germline-derived CDR1 and CDR2 are DFQATT and SNEGSKA (reference sequence).

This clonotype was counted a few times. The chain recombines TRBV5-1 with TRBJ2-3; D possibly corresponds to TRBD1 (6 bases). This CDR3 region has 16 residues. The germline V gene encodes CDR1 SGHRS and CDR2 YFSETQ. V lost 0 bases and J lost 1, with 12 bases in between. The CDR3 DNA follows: TGCGCCAGCAGCTTGGCCGCAGGGGTCGGCACAGATACGCAGTATTTT. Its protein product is CASSLAAGVGTDTQYF.

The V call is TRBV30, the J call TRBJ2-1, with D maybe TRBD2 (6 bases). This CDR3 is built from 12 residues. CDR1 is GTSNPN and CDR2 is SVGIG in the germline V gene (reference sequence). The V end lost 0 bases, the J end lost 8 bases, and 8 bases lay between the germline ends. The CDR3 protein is CAWSVAGYEQFF. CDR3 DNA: TGTGCCTGGAGTGTAGCGGGCTATGAGCAGTTCTTC.

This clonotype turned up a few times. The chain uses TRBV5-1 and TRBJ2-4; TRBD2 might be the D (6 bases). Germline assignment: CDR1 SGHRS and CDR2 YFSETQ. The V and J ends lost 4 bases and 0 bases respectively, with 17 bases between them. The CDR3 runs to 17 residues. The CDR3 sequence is CASSPEGGYLAKNIQYF. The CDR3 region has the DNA TGCGCCAGCAGCCCGGAGGGTGGCTATCTAGCCAAAAACATTCAGTACTTC.

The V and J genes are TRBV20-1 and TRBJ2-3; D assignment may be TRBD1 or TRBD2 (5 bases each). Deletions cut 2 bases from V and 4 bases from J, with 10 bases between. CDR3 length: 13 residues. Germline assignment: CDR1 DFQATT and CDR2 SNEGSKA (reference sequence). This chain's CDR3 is CSARWMGADTQYF. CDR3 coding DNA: TGCAGTGCTAGATGGATGGGGGCAGATACGCAGTATTTT.